The 7 T cell receptor beta chains listed next were all sequenced from one sample in a study of T cell responses to AZD1222 COVID-19 vaccine. Assay used: immunoSEQ multiplex PCR; TCRdb lists only in-frame clones, some missing. This sample has 55,000 to 80,000 clones, with around four fifths found just once. Specimen: peripheral blood, collected on day 0 of AZD1222 vaccination. The origin of the receptors is an adult in good health.

The chain recombines TRBV6-5 with TRBJ2-1; D ambiguous. The germline V gene encodes CDR1 MNHEY and CDR2 SVGAGI. Trimming stripped 0 bases from V and 3 bases from J, with 9 bases between. The CDR3 spans 15 residues. The CDR3 protein is CASSYSGPIYNEQFF. The CDR3 region has the DNA TGTGCCAGCAGTTACTCAGGCCCTATCTACAATGAGCAGTTCTTC.

This clone was picked up a small number of times. The DNA for the CDR3 is TGTGCCAGTAGTATAGCTGTAATCAGGACTGAAGCTTTCTTT. It specifies CASSIAVIRTEAFF. This chain connects TRBV19 to TRBJ1-1; no clear D. This CDR3 has 14 amino acids. The V gene's germline CDR1 is LNHDA and CDR2 SQIVND (reference sequence). V gave up 1 base and J gave up 5 bases, with 11 bases separating them. Combining the CDR3 with reference TRBV19 and TRBJ1-1 gives the whole variable domain DGGITQSPKYLFRKEGQNVTLSCEQNLNHDAMYWYRQDPGQGLRLIYYSQIVNDFQKGDIAEGYSVSREKKESFPLTVTSAQKNPTAFYLCASSIAVIRTEAFFGQGTRLTVV.

The chain couples TRBV11-2 to TRBJ2-1, with D perhaps matching TRBD2 (5 bases). Trimming left V 1 base short and J 2 bases short, with 12 bases between. The CDR3 runs to 16 residues. Germline V gene lookup returns CDR1 SGHAT and CDR2 FQNNGV. CDR3 sequence: CASSLGPEAPYNEQFF. CDR3 sequence (DNA): TGTGCCAGCAGCTTAGGGCCGGAGGCGCCCTACAATGAGCAGTTCTTC.

The chain joins TRBV6-5 to TRBJ1-4; 12 positions match TRBD1. With 8 bases clipped from V and 8 bases from J, the junction kept 0 bases outside the gene matches. Germline V lookup: CDR1 MNHEY, CDR2 SVGAGI. The CDR3 covers 12 residues. The DNA of the CDR3 is TGTGCCAGCGGGACAGGGGGCGAAAAACTGTTTTTT. Protein product: CASGTGGEKLFF.

The rearrangement uses TRBV28 and TRBJ2-2; D unresolved. CDR3 length: 13 residues. V was pared by 7 bases and J by 6 bases, with 12 bases between. Looked up from germline, CDR1 is MDHEN and CDR2 is SYDVKM. The DNA for the CDR3 is TGTGCCAGCACCCCGGTGTATGCCGGGGAGCTGTTTTTT. It specifies CASTPVYAGELFF.

V gene TRBV30 combines with J gene TRBJ1-3, with no clear D. Germline V lookup: CDR1 GTSNPN, CDR2 SVGIG (reference sequence). This CDR3 contains 11 residues. Trimming took 0 bases from V and 4 from J, leaving 1 base between them. In DNA, the CDR3 is TGTGCCTGGAGTGTGGGAAACACCATATATTTT. Translated, it gives CAWSVGNTIYF. The full variable domain, with the rest looked up from reference TRBV30 and TRBJ1-3, is SQTIHQWPATLVQPVGSPLSLECTVEGTSNPNLYWYRQAAGRGLQLLFYSVGIGQISSEVPQNLSASRPQDRQFILSSKKLLLSDSGFYLCAWSVGNTIYFGEGSWLTVV.

The chain has TRBV4-2 and TRBJ2-3; 8 nucleotides line up with TRBD2. Germline loops: CDR1 LGHNA, CDR2 YNFKEQ. The CDR3 is 15 residues long. J gave up 5 bases and V 6 bases, and 10 bases lay outside the gene matches. CDR3 region: CASRGAGGGIDTQYF. Written as DNA, the CDR3 is TGTGCCAGCAGGGGTGCGGGGGGCGGAATAGATACGCAGTATTTT.